This T cell receptor beta chain was captured by sequencing in a study of blood T cell repertoires in COVID-19. As for the study in general: Researchers got acute and convalescent COVID-19 samples from the United States, Italy and Spain.

Original processing methods: Reference gene primers were amplified, and this amplification served to estimate nucleated cell counts. Libraries were prepared by immunoSEQ multiplex PCR; TCRdb keeps only in-frame clonotypes and omits some of them. V and J calls and clone size come straight from that table; D and trimming were deduced from the DNA. The sample records a few hundred thousand clones, around 90% being singletons. Trimming took 3 bases from V and 6 from J; bases not matched to a gene: 5. The germline V gene has CDR1 LGHDT and CDR2 YNNKEL (reference sequence). The CDR3 runs 13 residues. Sample: PBMCs or T cells enriched from blood (not recorded which). This sequence originates from a woman aged 18-29 years with acute COVID-19. The chain employs TRBV3-1 (or the pseudogene TRBV3-2) and TRBJ2-7; 7 positions agree with TRBD1. The CDR3 DNA reads as TGTGCCAGCAGCCACACAGGGGTCGGCGAGCAGTACTTC. Protein product: CASSHTGVGEQYF.